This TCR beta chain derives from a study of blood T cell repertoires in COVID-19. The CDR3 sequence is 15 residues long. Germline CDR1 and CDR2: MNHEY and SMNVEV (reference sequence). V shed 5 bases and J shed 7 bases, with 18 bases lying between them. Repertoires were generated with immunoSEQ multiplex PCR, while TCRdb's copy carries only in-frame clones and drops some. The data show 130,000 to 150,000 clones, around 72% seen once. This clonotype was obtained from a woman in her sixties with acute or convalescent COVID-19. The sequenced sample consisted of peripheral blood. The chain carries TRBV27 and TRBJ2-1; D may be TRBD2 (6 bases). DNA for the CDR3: TGTGCCAGCAGTCTTTTTTCGGGAGTGATAAATGAGCAGTTCTTC. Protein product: CASSLFSGVINEQFF.